Sequencing of this TCR beta chain was carried out in a study of T cell responses to AZD1222 COVID-19 vaccine. Across the study: Second doses at about 4 or about 12 weeks were pooled.

Libraries were prepared by immunoSEQ multiplex PCR; TCRdb keeps only in-frame clonotypes and omits some of them. Of some 120,000 clones in the sample, 85% to 90% were seen once. Study-wide points: Two AZD1222 administrations were followed by greater Spike-specific TCR breadth and depth. There were repertoire samples only from the period after the peak T cell response. The study identified only six AZD1222 recipients as seropositive at baseline.

Germline V gives CDR1 MDHEN, CDR2 SYDVKM. The CDR3 is 16 residues long. V was trimmed by 4 bases and J by 2 bases, leaving 17 bases between them. As regards this clone: Its specificity is not known.

The chain employs TRBV28 and TRBJ1-1, with no clear D. This sequence was found in an adult in good health. The sample here was peripheral blood, taken on day 0 of AZD1222 vaccination. The CDR3 DNA is TGTGCCAGCAGTTCTAAAGGACGGGCCTTCAACACTGAAGCTTTCTTT. This codes for CASSSKGRAFNTEAFF.